This T cell receptor (beta chain) came from a study of monozygotic twins with inflammatory bowel disease. General study results and limits: In these data, no single strong IBD-associated signal or clonotype received support.

This CDR3 comprises 12 residues. Germline CDR1 is SQVTM and CDR2 is ANQGSEA. TCRdb reanalyzed the 5' RACE reads, giving one entry per CDR3 protein sequence and no DNA. The specimen's table records around 99,000 distinct CDR3 sequences. For this clonotype: The antigen remains unidentified.

The sequenced sample consisted of blood. This rearrangement joins TRBV29-1 to TRBJ2-7; TCRdb returns TRBD2, unconfirmable since there is no DNA. The sequence was obtained from a human donor with ulcerative colitis or Crohn's disease, or a healthy co-twin of an affected twin (not recorded which). The CDR3 spells CSVHREGYEQYF.